This TCR beta chain was sequenced in a study of neurological immune-mediated disorders. In this sample, this clonotype turned up many times. As yet, its antigen is unknown. Study-level findings and limits: The greatest TCR clonal expansion appeared in HTLV-1-associated myelopathy and the smallest, falling below healthy controls, in multiple sclerosis. Sharing of CDR3 amino acid sequences among expanded clones across subjects was absent, suggesting private repertoires in all groups.

Each sequencing run yielded over 170 million TCR-beta sequences from 15-18 subjects. TCRdb itself ran the 5' RACE reads through MiXCR, one entry per CDR3 protein. Among roughly 49,000 distinct CDR3 sequences, 10% to 15% were seen once, and the ten largest hold 7% to 10%. Sample time point: longitudinal time-point 3. From 2 million PBMCs stored at -80 C, the unsorted libraries were generated. V was clipped by 7 bases and J by 7 bases, with 10 bases between them. The CDR3 is 12 amino acids. Germline assignment: CDR1 SNHLY and CDR2 FYNNEI. The clonotype comes from a male donor with HTLV-1-associated myelopathy (HAM/TSP). Sequenced sample: PBMCs. The chain carries TRBV2 and TRBJ1-4; unclear D gene. In DNA form, the CDR3 reads TGTGCCAGCACCCCTGAGGGTGAAAAACTGTTTTTT. The encoded protein is CASTPEGEKLFF.